Below, 32 T cell receptor beta chains from the same sample are listed, as sequenced in a study of cytomegalovirus exposure and HLA in healthy donors (dated by TCRdb to about 2017). To prepare the library, the immunoSEQ multiplex PCR assay was applied. The source is immuneACCESS, and TCRdb retained only in-frame sequences with V and J called. Part of the clones is not carried over; for the studies checked, unresolved V genes explain less than half of this, and the remainder is unexplained. The sample records about 220,000 clones, 75% to 95% of which are singletons. Roughly 1% of the sample is taken by the ten largest. Sequenced sample: PBMCs. The receptors come from a woman aged 18 to 35 in good health and CMV-seronegative.

This clone was seen a few times. This chain joins TRBV11-1 and TRBJ1-6; no definite D call. The V end was cut by 5 bases, the J end by 8 bases, with 16 bases between. Germline CDR1 SGHAT, CDR2 FQDESV (reference sequence). The CDR3 is 15 amino acids. The CDR3 here is CASSGRGSDDSPLHF. In DNA form, the CDR3 reads TGTGCCAGCAGCGGACGGGGAAGTGATGATTCACCCCTCCACTTT.

The chain joins TRBV5-4 to TRBJ2-7, with 7 bases identical to TRBD2. Germline CDR1 SGHNT, CDR2 YYREEE (reference sequence). CDR3 length: 18 amino acids. The ends lost 1 base at V and 0 bases at J; junction bases unmatched: 13. The DNA for the CDR3 is TGTGCCAGCAGCTTGCCGGCTAGCGGTATGACGAGCTCCTACGAGCAGTACTTC. This encodes CASSLPASGMTSSYEQYF.

The chain couples TRBV5-1 to TRBJ2-7; TRBD1 matches at 10 bases. The CDR3 sequence is 12 residues long. Germline V gives CDR1 SGHRS, CDR2 YFSETQ. V lost 7 bases and J lost 6; bases outside the gene matches: 4. CDR3: CASGDRGREQYF. CDR3 coding DNA: TGCGCCAGCGGGGACAGGGGACGCGAGCAGTACTTC. Combining the CDR3 with reference TRBV5-1 and TRBJ2-7 gives the whole variable domain KAGVTQTPRYLIKTRGQQVTLSCSPISGHRSVSWYQQTPGQGLQFLFEYFSETQRNKGNFPGRFSGRQFSNSRSEMNVSTLELGDSALYLCASGDRGREQYFGPGTRLTVT.

The chain combines TRBV5-1 with TRBJ1-1, with TRBD1 identical over 7 bases. The CDR3 runs to 15 residues. The germline CDR1 and CDR2 sequences are SGHRS and YFSETQ. V was clipped by 4 bases and J by 0 bases; unmatched bases: 6. The CDR3 is CASSAGTDMNTEAFF. In DNA form, the CDR3 reads TGCGCCAGCAGCGCTGGGACAGACATGAACACTGAAGCTTTCTTT.

This rearrangement joins TRBV9 to TRBJ2-1, with 11 nucleotides matching TRBD2. The CDR3 runs 15 residues. Trimming took 0 bases from V and 10 from J; bases not matched to a gene: 6. Per the germline V gene, CDR1 is SGDLS and CDR2 is YYNGEE. The CDR3: CASSVAETSGNEQFF. The CDR3 DNA is TGTGCCAGCAGCGTAGCAGAGACTAGCGGGAACGAGCAGTTCTTC. The full variable domain, completed using reference TRBV9 and TRBJ2-1, is DSGVTQTPKHLITATGQRVTLRCSPRSGDLSVYWYQQSLDQGLQFLIQYYNGEERAKGNILERFSAQQFPDLHSELNLSSLELGDSALYFCASSVAETSGNEQFFGPGTRLTVL.

Only one count was recorded for this clone. The gene calls are TRBV5-1 and TRBJ2-3, with 11 bases identical to TRBD2. Per the germline V gene, CDR1 is SGHRS and CDR2 is YFSETQ. V shed 4 bases, J shed 3 bases, and the junction held 4 bases outside the gene matches. CDR3 length equals 15 residues. CDR3 residues: CASSPGTSGTDTQYF. CDR3 nucleotide sequence: TGCGCCAGCAGCCCAGGGACTAGCGGTACAGATACGCAGTATTTT.

The J gene is TRBJ2-2, the V gene TRBV4-2, with TRBD2 identical over 15 bases. J lost 0 bases, V lost 3 bases, and 2 bases had no gene match. In germline, CDR1 is LGHNA, CDR2 YNFKEQ. This CDR3 region has 18 residues. The CDR3 sequence is CASSQRTSGRANTGELFF. The CDR3 DNA reads as TGTGCCAGCAGCCAGAGGACTAGCGGGAGGGCGAACACCGGGGAGCTGTTTTTT.

The chain carries TRBV6-1 and TRBJ1-6; TRBD1 matches at 12 bases. CDR1 MNHNS and CDR2 SASEGT come from the germline V gene. Germline trimming cut 6 bases from V and 6 bases from J; bases unmatched to any gene: 3. This CDR3 has 15 amino acids. CDR3 coding DNA: TGTGCCAGCAGCTGGGACAGGGGGCCTAATTCACCCCTCCACTTT. Translated, it gives CASSWDRGPNSPLHF.

The J gene is TRBJ1-5, the V gene TRBV10-3; the match to TRBD1 covers 7 bases. V was pared by 6 bases and J by 6 bases, with 5 bases of the junction left unmatched. The germline gives CDR1 ENHRY, CDR2 SYGVKD. This CDR3 spans 13 amino acids. The CDR3 sequence is CAISVDRSQPQHF. The CDR3, as DNA: TGTGCCATCAGCGTGGACAGGTCTCAGCCCCAGCATTTT.

In the case of this clone: An end of the junction differs from the germline gene, which may be a read error. The chain joins TRBV6-1 to TRBJ1-4, with TRBD1 identical over 7 bases. The CDR3 totals 14 residues. Germline V gene lookup returns CDR1 MNHNS and CDR2 SASEGT. DNA of the CDR3: TGTGCCAGCAGGGAAGGGAGGGGGCTAGAAAAACTGTTTTTT. This codes for CASREGRGLEKLFF.

The chain couples TRBV7-6 to TRBJ1-1, with D uncertain. Per germline, CDR1 SGHVS and CDR2 FNYEAQ. The germline V and J ends were trimmed by 1 base and 1 base, with 13 bases remaining between them. The CDR3 is made up of 16 amino acids. CDR3 in amino acids: CASSLGLVGRNTEAFF. CDR3 sequence (DNA): TGTGCCAGCAGCTTAGGGTTGGTGGGGAGGAACACTGAAGCTTTCTTT. Full variable domain (outside the CDR3, taken from reference TRBV7-6 and TRBJ1-1): GAGVSQSPRYKVTKRGQDVALRCDPISGHVSLYWYRQALGQGPEFLTYFNYEAQQDKSGLPNDRFSAERPEGSISTLTIQRTEQRDSAMYRCASSLGLVGRNTEAFFGQGTRLTVV.

The V gene is TRBV6-1, the J gene TRBJ1-1; weak D call: TRBD1 (5 bases). Germline CDR1 is MNHNS and CDR2 is SASEGT. The CDR3 loop spans 16 amino acids. V gave up 0 bases and J gave up 5 bases, with 16 bases separating them. CDR3 residues: CASSEAWGRSWTEAFF. In DNA form, the CDR3 reads TGTGCCAGCAGTGAAGCGTGGGGCAGGAGTTGGACTGAAGCTTTCTTT.

This clone was picked up one time. The chain is built from TRBV10-3 and TRBJ1-1; D is possibly TRBD1 (5 bases). The V gene lost 5 bases and the J gene lost 3 bases, with 13 bases spanning the gap. The CDR3 is 14 residues long. The germline V gene has CDR1 ENHRY and CDR2 SYGVKD. CDR3 DNA sequence: TGTGCCATCAGTTCCTGCGGGGGTTACACTGAAGCTTTCTTT. The encoded protein is CAISSCGGYTEAFF.

V usage is TRBV7-8 and J usage is TRBJ2-7; tentative D call: TRBD2 (6 bases). CDR1 and CDR2 (germline): SGHVS, FQNEAQ. The length of the CDR3 is 13 residues. V lost 2 bases and J lost 4, with 9 bases in between. The CDR3: CASSLLEGYEQYF. CDR3 DNA: TGTGCCAGCAGCTTACTGGAGGGTTACGAGCAGTACTTC.

The chain uses TRBV5-1 and TRBJ1-4; D gene ambiguous. Germline CDR1 is SGHRS and CDR2 is YFSETQ. This CDR3 is 15 amino acids long. The V end was cut by 0 bases, the J end by 8 bases, with 14 bases between. The CDR3 spells CASSLVGREEEKLFF. The DNA for the CDR3 is TGCGCCAGCAGCTTGGTTGGCCGTGAAGAAGAAAAACTGTTTTTT.

This clone was observed a handful of times. V gene TRBV6-5 combines with J gene TRBJ2-7, with 8 bases lining up with TRBD1. With 4 bases clipped from V and 2 bases from J, the junction kept 7 bases outside the gene matches. Germline lookup yields CDR1 MNHEY and CDR2 SVGAGI. This CDR3 is built from 15 residues. CDR3 coding DNA: TGTGCCAGCAGTTCGAGGACAGGGCCGACCTACGAGCAGTACTTC. Its translation: CASSSRTGPTYEQYF.

The chain links TRBV5-1 to TRBJ1-1; unclear D gene. Germline CDR1 and CDR2: SGHRS and YFSETQ. V lost 0 bases and J lost 1, with 10 bases in between. There are 15 residues in the CDR3. CDR3 amino acids: CASSLAARANTEAFF. DNA for the CDR3: TGCGCCAGCAGCTTGGCCGCGAGGGCGAACACTGAAGCTTTCTTT.

Regarding this clone: This sample also contains other DNA sequences that code for the same CDR3. The CDR3 region is CASSFGGANTEAFF. As DNA, the CDR3 is TGTGCCAGCAGTTTCGGCGGGGCTAACACTGAAGCTTTCTTT. V and J are TRBV27 and TRBJ1-1, with a weak D call TRBD1 (5 bases). Germline assignment: CDR1 MNHEY and CDR2 SMNVEV (reference sequence). The CDR3 extends over 14 amino acids. The V end was cut by 3 bases, the J end by 2 bases, with 10 bases between.

The CDR3 sequence: CASSLSGGHQPQHF. In nucleotides, the CDR3 is TGTGCCAGCAGCTTATCGGGGGGTCATCAGCCCCAGCATTTT. This rearrangement joins TRBV7-9 to TRBJ1-5; a weak D match, TRBD1 (5 bases). CDR1 is SEHNR, CDR2 FQNEAQ, per germline (reference sequence). With 2 bases removed from V and 5 bases from J, the gap between germline ends came to 10 bases. The CDR3 is 14 residues long. The full variable domain, in which reference TRBV7-9 and TRBJ1-5 provide the parts outside the CDR3, is DTGVSQNPRHKITKRGQNVTFRCDPISEHNRLYWYRQTLGQGPEFLTYFQNEAQLEKSRLLSDRFSAERPKGSFSTLEIQRTEQGDSAMYLCASSLSGGHQPQHFGDGTRLSIL.

J is TRBJ2-5 and V is TRBV20-1; D is undetermined. Trimming took 6 bases from V and 1 from J, leaving 6 bases between them. This CDR3 has 11 residues. From germline, CDR1 is DFQATT and CDR2 SNEGSKA (reference sequence). Here the CDR3 DNA reads TGCAGTGCGCAGTTCCAAGAGACCCAGTACTTC. Protein product: CSAQFQETQYF.

V gene TRBV6-5 combines with J gene TRBJ2-6, with D possibly TRBD1 on 6 matching bases. CDR3 length: 14 amino acids. Germline assignment: CDR1 MNHEY and CDR2 SVGAGI. Trimming took off 6 bases at V and 4 bases at J, with 10 bases between the two ends. In DNA, the CDR3 is TGTGCCAGCAGCCAGGGGCTAGGGGCCAACGTCCTGACTTTC. This translates into CASSQGLGANVLTF.

This chain uses TRBV4-1 with TRBJ1-2, with D hard to call. CDR3 length equals 16 residues. Germline CDR1 reads MGHRA; CDR2 reads YSYEKL. The V end was cut by 0 bases, the J end by 3 bases, with 14 bases between. In DNA form, the CDR3 reads TGCGCCAGCAGCCAAGATCCGGTATTTAGCGACTATGGCTACACCTTC. This translates into CASSQDPVFSDYGYTF.

This chain uses TRBV2 with TRBJ2-7; TRBD1 might be the D (5 bases). V shed 4 bases and J shed 2 bases, with 15 bases lying between them. Looked up from germline, CDR1 is SNHLY and CDR2 is FYNNEI. The CDR3 length is 15 residues. The CDR3 DNA follows: TGTGCCAGCAGTGTCCAGGGCAGGGTACCCTACGAGCAGTACTTC. Translation: CASSVQGRVPYEQYF.

V usage is TRBV20-1 and J usage is TRBJ2-7; D gene uncertain. The CDR3 runs to 11 residues. V lost 1 base, J lost 3 bases, and 4 bases lay in between. Germline values: CDR1 DFQATT, CDR2 SNEGSKA (reference sequence). CDR3 sequence (DNA): TGCAGTGCTAGAGCCAGCTACGAGCAGTACTTC. Protein sequence: CSARASYEQYF.

The V and J genes are TRBV4-1 and TRBJ2-4, with D possibly being TRBD2 (5 bases). Per the germline V gene, CDR1 is MGHRA and CDR2 is YSYEKL. With 0 bases removed from V and 2 bases from J, the gap between germline ends came to 11 bases. This CDR3 is built from 16 residues. The CDR3 coding sequence is TGCGCCAGCAGCCAAGAAGCGGTAGCGCCCAAAAACATTCAGTACTTC. Translated, it gives CASSQEAVAPKNIQYF.

This chain uses TRBV9 with TRBJ2-7; no clear D gene. This CDR3 region has 16 residues. Trimming removed 2 bases at V and 0 bases at J, with 15 bases between. Germline V gene lookup returns CDR1 SGDLS and CDR2 YYNGEE. The CDR3 DNA reads as TGTGCCAGCAGCGTCGTCCCTGATCCTAGCTCCTACGAGCAGTACTTC. Translated: CASSVVPDPSSYEQYF.

The sample holds one count of this clone. The chain uses TRBV28 and TRBJ2-7; TRBD1 might be the D (6 bases). Trimming pared 6 bases from V and 8 bases from J, leaving 14 bases between. The CDR3 totals 12 residues. Germline loops: CDR1 MDHEN, CDR2 SYDVKM. CDR3 region: CASSLRQAKQYF. CDR3 sequence (DNA): TGTGCCAGCAGCCTCCGACAGGCGAAGCAGTACTTC.

V usage is TRBV5-1 and J usage is TRBJ1-5; D gene ambiguous. V shed 2 bases and J shed 0 bases, with 9 bases lying between them. The CDR3 totals 15 residues. The germline V gene has CDR1 SGHRS and CDR2 YFSETQ. The CDR3: CASSFGGDSNQPQHF. CDR3 sequence (DNA): TGCGCCAGCAGCTTCGGTGGAGATAGCAATCAGCCCCAGCATTTT.

The gene calls are TRBV5-1 and TRBJ1-1; 8 bases fit TRBD1. J lost 4 bases, V lost 0 bases, and 11 bases had no gene match. CDR3 length: 17 amino acids. Germline V lookup: CDR1 SGHRS, CDR2 YFSETQ. The CDR3 sequence: CASSLGRGQETVTEAFF. The CDR3 DNA reads TGCGCCAGCAGCTTGGGCAGGGGGCAAGAGACGGTCACTGAAGCTTTCTTT.

This clone was seen a single time. V gene TRBV12-5 combines with J gene TRBJ1-2, with 8 bases lining up with TRBD1. Germline V gives CDR1 LGHNT, CDR2 FRNRAP. Trimming at V came to 1 base and at J to 2 bases, leaving 3 bases not matched to a gene. The CDR3 has 15 residues. CDR3 protein: CASGLAGGENYGYTF. The DNA of the CDR3 is TGTGCTAGTGGTTTGGCAGGGGGCGAAAACTATGGCTACACCTTC.

The chain combines TRBV15 with TRBJ2-7, with a possible D match to TRBD1 (6 bases). Trimming removed 0 bases at V and 7 bases at J, with 16 bases between. CDR1 is LNHNV, CDR2 YYDKDF, per germline (reference sequence). The CDR3 contains 15 residues. CDR3 nucleotide sequence: TGTGCCACCAGCAGAGATTATGCAGGGGTAGGAGAGCAGTACTTC. Translation: CATSRDYAGVGEQYF.

A remark on this clone: Sequence at one end of the junction differs from germline and may be a read error. The chain recombines TRBV11-2 with TRBJ2-7, with D perhaps matching TRBD1 (5 bases). Germline V lookup: CDR1 SGHAT, CDR2 FQNNGV. CDR3 length equals 14 residues. In DNA form, the CDR3 reads TGTGCCAGCAGCTCCCCGGACACCTCCCACGAGCAGTACTTC. Translating it yields CASSSPDTSHEQYF.